This is a list of T cell receptor beta chains from one sample in a study of blood T cell repertoires in COVID-19. Repertoires were generated with immunoSEQ multiplex PCR, while TCRdb's copy carries only in-frame clones and drops some. The sample holds about 160,000 clones, about 85% seen once. The sequencing input was peripheral blood. Receptors originate from a human donor with acute or convalescent COVID-19. The donor label of this sample is uncertain. Each CDR3 is given with its conserved first and last residue. The order of the fields is V gene, clone size, D gene, J gene, CDR3 protein, CDR3 DNA. D genes are given only for firm matches. Size values are once, few and many counts, or a class for expanded clones, and some rows have none.

V: TRBV28; size: once; D: -; J: TRBJ1-2; CDR3: CASSLPGNDGYTF; DNA: TGTGCCAGCAGTTTGCCGGGGAATGATGGCTACACCTTC
V: TRBV7-9; size: -; D: -; J: TRBJ2-1; CDR3: CASSLYRIERDEQFF; DNA: TGTGCCAGCAGTCTCTACAGGATAGAGAGAGATGAGCAGTTCTTC
V: TRBV19; size: -; D: TRBD1; J: TRBJ1-3; CDR3: CASSTTDRGGNTIYF; DNA: TGTGCCAGTAGTACCACGGACAGGGGTGGAAACACCATATATTTT
V: TRBV15; size: -; D: TRBD2; J: TRBJ2-7; CDR3: CATSPREGVGEQYF; DNA: TGTGCCACCAGCCCAAGGGAGGGAGTGGGCGAGCAGTACTTC
V: TRBV11-2; size: -; D: -; J: TRBJ1-1; CDR3: CASSPRGPRGAMNTEAFF; DNA: TGTGCCAGCAGCCCACGGGGACCCAGGGGCGCGATGAACACTGAAGCTTTCTTT
V: TRBV6-5; size: -; D: -; J: TRBJ1-6; CDR3: CASSYRQGSPLHF; DNA: TGTGCCAGCAGTTACCGCCAGGGTTCACCCCTCCACTTT
V: TRBV10-3; size: few; D: -; J: TRBJ1-3; CDR3: CAIATGFGNTIYF; DNA: TGTGCCATCGCCACAGGGTTCGGAAACACCATATATTTT
V: TRBV18; size: -; D: TRBD1; J: TRBJ2-2; CDR3: CASSPQGQGNTGELFF; DNA: TGTGCCAGCTCACCACAGGGACAGGGGAACACCGGGGAGCTGTTTTTT
V: TRBV6-2/TRBV6-3; size: -; D: -; J: TRBJ1-1; CDR3: CASSRGLQARNTEAFF; DNA: TGTGCCAGCAGCCGCGGCCTACAGGCCAGGAACACTGAAGCTTTCTTT
V: TRBV15; size: -; D: -; J: TRBJ2-7; CDR3: CATSRVPISYEQYF; DNA: TGTGCCACCAGCAGAGTTCCCATCTCCTACGAGCAGTACTTC
V: TRBV28; size: few; D: -; J: TRBJ1-5; CDR3: CASSFGSYSNQPQHF; DNA: TGTGCCAGCAGCTTTGGGAGCTATAGCAATCAGCCCCAGCATTTT
V: TRBV7-2; size: -; D: TRBD2; J: TRBJ2-3; CDR3: CASSLALAARDTQYF; DNA: TGTGCCAGCAGCTTAGCGCTAGCGGCCCGGGATACGCAGTATTTT
V: TRBV6-1; size: -; D: -; J: TRBJ1-4; CDR3: CASSESISRSEKLFF; DNA: TGTGCCAGCAGTGAAAGTATTTCCCGTAGTGAAAAACTGTTTTTT
V: TRBV2; size: few; D: TRBD1; J: TRBJ1-6; CDR3: CASKVRQGGSSPLHF; DNA: TGTGCCAGCAAGGTTCGACAGGGAGGAAGTTCACCCCTCCACTTT
V: TRBV5-4; size: -; D: TRBD1; J: TRBJ2-5; CDR3: CASSRDREETQYF; DNA: TGTGCCAGCAGCCGCGACAGGGAAGAGACCCAGTACTTC
V: TRBV11-2; size: once; D: TRBD1; J: TRBJ2-5; CDR3: CASSENRGRETQYF; DNA: TGTGCCAGCAGCGAAAACAGGGGTAGGGAGACCCAGTACTTC
V: TRBV11-3; size: -; D: TRBD1; J: TRBJ1-1; CDR3: CASSSSRGRAEAFF; DNA: TGTGCCAGCAGTTCCTCGAGGGGGCGGGCTGAAGCTTTCTTT
V: TRBV19; size: -; D: -; J: TRBJ1-5; CDR3: CASSVGNNQPQHF; DNA: TGTGCCAGTAGTGTAGGTAACAATCAGCCCCAGCATTTT
V: TRBV24-1; size: -; D: TRBD2; J: TRBJ2-1; CDR3: CATSGTSGGSYNEQFF; DNA: TGTGCCACCAGTGGGACTAGCGGGGGGTCCTACAATGAGCAGTTCTTC
V: TRBV3-1/TRBV3-2; size: -; D: TRBD2; J: TRBJ2-1; CDR3: CASSPKAGGLSTAYNEQFF; DNA: TGTGCCAGCAGCCCGAAAGCGGGGGGCCTGTCTACGGCCTACAATGAGCAGTTCTTC
V: TRBV7-6; size: -; D: TRBD2; J: TRBJ2-2; CDR3: CASSSSGGAGGELFF; DNA: TGTGCCAGCAGCTCTAGCGGGGGGGCCGGCGGGGAGCTGTTTTTT
V: TRBV5-8; size: -; D: -; J: TRBJ2-5; CDR3: CASSKRPGFQETQYF; DNA: TGTGCCAGCAGCAAGCGGCCCGGCTTCCAAGAGACCCAGTACTTC
V: TRBV4-3; size: -; D: TRBD1; J: TRBJ1-4; CDR3: CASSQSLVQGDEKLFF; DNA: TGCGCCAGCAGCCAATCGTTGGTGCAGGGGGATGAAAAACTGTTTTTT
V: TRBV2; size: -; D: TRBD1; J: TRBJ1-2; CDR3: CASSRTWTGSDGYTF; DNA: TGTGCCAGCAGCCGCACCTGGACAGGGTCGGATGGCTACACCTTC
V: TRBV11-2; size: -; D: -; J: TRBJ1-2; CDR3: CASSRMGAWYGYTF; DNA: TGTGCCAGCAGCCGAATGGGGGCCTGGTATGGCTACACCTTC
V: TRBV9; size: few; D: -; J: TRBJ1-6; CDR3: CASSVGSGNSPLHF; DNA: TGTGCCAGCAGCGTAGGTTCAGGGAATTCACCCCTCCACTTT
V: TRBV25-1; size: -; D: -; J: TRBJ1-2; CDR3: CASSEQRSYGYTF; DNA: TGTGCCAGCAGTGAACAGCGAAGCTATGGCTACACCTTC
V: TRBV27; size: -; D: -; J: TRBJ1-2; CDR3: CATQTAAYGYTF; DNA: TGTGCCACTCAGACAGCCGCATATGGCTACACCTTC
V: TRBV10-2; size: -; D: TRBD2; J: TRBJ2-7; CDR3: CASSDAGGEQYF; DNA: TGCGCCAGCAGTGACGCGGGGGGCGAGCAGTACTTC
V: TRBV18; size: -; D: TRBD1; J: TRBJ1-1; CDR3: CASSASATGRFTEAFF; DNA: TGTGCCAGCTCAGCTAGCGCGACAGGGAGGTTCACTGAAGCTTTCTTT
V: TRBV2; size: -; D: -; J: TRBJ1-5; CDR3: CASTGDNQPQHF; DNA: TGTGCCAGCACCGGAGATAATCAGCCCCAGCATTTT
V: TRBV4-1; size: -; D: -; J: TRBJ1-3; CDR3: CASSQDRSSYSGNTIYF; DNA: TGCGCCAGCAGCCAAGACAGGTCTTCCTACTCTGGAAACACCATATATTTT
V: TRBV27; size: -; D: TRBD1; J: TRBJ2-3; CDR3: CASRAWTGGTDTQYF; DNA: TGTGCCAGCCGAGCCTGGACAGGGGGAACAGATACGCAGTATTTT
V: TRBV18; size: -; D: TRBD1; J: TRBJ2-7; CDR3: CASSPPGQGDSAYEQYF; DNA: TGTGCCAGCTCACCACCTGGACAGGGGGACTCAGCCTACGAGCAGTACTTC
V: TRBV18; size: -; D: TRBD1; J: TRBJ1-2; CDR3: CASSPPGQSANYGYTF; DNA: TGTGCCAGCTCCCCCCCGGGACAGTCTGCTAACTATGGCTACACCTTC
V: TRBV4-1; size: -; D: -; J: TRBJ1-1; CDR3: CASSQESHRESEAFF; DNA: TGCGCCAGCAGCCAAGAATCACACAGAGAGAGTGAAGCTTTCTTT
V: TRBV12-3/TRBV12-4; size: once; D: TRBD1; J: TRBJ2-7; CDR3: CASRQTGSYEQYF; DNA: TGTGCCAGCAGACAGACAGGGAGCTACGAGCAGTACTTC
V: TRBV10-1; size: -; D: TRBD1; J: TRBJ1-4; CDR3: CASTVDRGREKLFF; DNA: TGCGCCAGCACCGTGGACAGGGGGCGAGAAAAACTGTTTTTT
V: TRBV5-1; size: -; D: -; J: TRBJ1-3; CDR3: CASSLAYVSGNTIYF; DNA: TGCGCCAGCAGCTTGGCCTATGTTTCTGGAAACACCATATATTTT